A selection of T cell receptor beta chains follows, all from one sample in a study of CD8 T cells in ankylosing spondylitis. MiXCR was run by TCRdb on the 5' RACE reads, yielding one entry per CDR3 protein. The data hold around 430,000 distinct CDR3 sequences, with 17% observed a single time. Specimen: blood, either unsorted or a sorted T cell fraction (not recorded which). The receptors stem from a male donor with ankylosing spondylitis. The CDR3 runs from the conserved cysteine through the conserved F or W. D genes are given only for firm matches. Not all rows give a size; the values are once, few, many and, for expanded clones, a class.

abundance: .
j_gene: TRBJ2-7
d_gene: .
v_gene: TRBV20-1
CDR3aa: CSAQHRLGPEQYF
CDR3nt: TGCAGTGCTCAACACAGGTTGGGTCCCGAGCAGTACTTC

abundance: few
j_gene: TRBJ1-4
d_gene: TRBD1
v_gene: TRBV6-2/TRBV6-3
CDR3aa: CASRPNPGQRKFSGSNEKLFF
CDR3nt: TGTGCCAGCAGACCAAATCCGGGACAGCGTAAATTCAGTGGATCTAATGAAAAACTGTTTTTT

abundance: few
j_gene: TRBJ2-3
d_gene: TRBD2
v_gene: TRBV20-1
CDR3aa: CSASPSGGVGGVADTQYF
CDR3nt: TGCAGTGCCTCGCCTAGCGGGGGGGTAGGAGGTGTGGCAGATACGCAGTATTTT

abundance: few
j_gene: TRBJ2-4
d_gene: .
v_gene: TRBV12-3/TRBV12-4
CDR3aa: CASSRAPGGAQAKNIQYF
CDR3nt: TGTGCCAGCAGCCGGGCCCCCGGAGGGGCCCAAGCCAAAAACATTCAGTACTTC

abundance: few
j_gene: TRBJ1-1
d_gene: .
v_gene: TRBV20-1
CDR3aa: CSARDDTVNTEAFF
CDR3nt: TGCAGTGCTAGAGACGACACGGTGAACACTGAAGCTTTCTTT

abundance: few
j_gene: TRBJ2-1
d_gene: TRBD2
v_gene: TRBV12-3/TRBV12-4
CDR3aa: CASSFSRLAGLYNEQFF
CDR3nt: TGTGCCAGCAGTTTTTCCCGGCTAGCGGGGCTATACAATGAGCAGTTCTTC

abundance: .
j_gene: TRBJ2-5
d_gene: TRBD2
v_gene: TRBV20-1
CDR3aa: CSARDMVAGVQETQYF
CDR3nt: TGCAGTGCTAGAGATATGGTAGCGGGGGTCCAAGAGACCCAGTACTTC

abundance: few
j_gene: TRBJ2-2
d_gene: .
v_gene: TRBV4-2
CDR3aa: CASSRTLTGNTGELFF
CDR3nt: TGTGCCAGCAGCAGAACTTTGACAGGGAACACCGGGGAGCTGTTTTTT

abundance: .
j_gene: TRBJ2-7
d_gene: TRBD2
v_gene: TRBV7-2
CDR3aa: CASSLEAGTTYEQYF
CDR3nt: TGTGCCAGCAGCTTAGAAGCGGGGACTACCTACGAGCAGTACTTC

abundance: few
j_gene: TRBJ1-5
d_gene: TRBD1
v_gene: TRBV11-3
CDR3aa: CASSLGSTGGRVVRRSNQPQHF
CDR3nt: TGTGCCAGCAGCTTAGGTTCTACAGGGGGCCGGGTTGTTCGTAGAAGCAATCAGCCCCAGCATTTT

abundance: few
j_gene: TRBJ1-2
d_gene: .
v_gene: TRBV6-1
CDR3aa: CAAHPGLKVYGYTF
CDR3nt: TGTGCCGCTCACCCCGGACTAAAGGTCTATGGCTACACCTTC

abundance: .
j_gene: TRBJ2-1
d_gene: TRBD2
v_gene: TRBV20-1
CDR3aa: CSARKSGRSHYHNEQFF
CDR3nt: TGCAGTGCTAGGAAAAGCGGGAGGTCCCACTACCACAATGAGCAGTTCTTC

abundance: .
j_gene: TRBJ2-5
d_gene: TRBD2
v_gene: TRBV10-3
CDR3aa: CAIRATSGRAIETQYF
CDR3nt: TGTGCCATCAGGGCGACTAGCGGGAGGGCCATTGAGACCCAGTACTTC

abundance: .
j_gene: TRBJ1-5
d_gene: .
v_gene: TRBV20-1
CDR3aa: CSAPTGSHQPQHF
CDR3nt: TGCAGTGCCCCAACAGGGAGCCATCAGCCCCAGCATTTT

abundance: .
j_gene: TRBJ1-1
d_gene: .
v_gene: TRBV20-1
CDR3aa: CSAREGSMNTEAFF
CDR3nt: TGCAGTGCTAGAGAAGGCAGTATGAACACTGAAGCTTTCTTT

abundance: .
j_gene: TRBJ1-2
d_gene: .
v_gene: TRBV9
CDR3aa: CASSATVNYGYTF
CDR3nt: TGTGCCAGCAGCGCGACAGTTAACTATGGCTACACCTTC

abundance: few
j_gene: TRBJ1-5
d_gene: .
v_gene: TRBV15
CDR3aa: CATSRDKVNGEPQHF
CDR3nt: TGTGCCACCAGCAGAGATAAGGTCAACGGAGAGCCCCAGCATTTT

abundance: few
j_gene: TRBJ1-1
d_gene: .
v_gene: TRBV14
CDR3aa: CASSPHTGFEAFF
CDR3nt: TGTGCCAGCAGCCCCCACACAGGTTTTGAAGCTTTCTTT

abundance: .
j_gene: TRBJ1-5
d_gene: .
v_gene: TRBV12-3/TRBV12-4
CDR3aa: CASSTTQNSNQPQHF
CDR3nt: TGTGCCAGCAGCACTACGCAGAATAGCAATCAGCCCCAGCATTTT

abundance: .
j_gene: TRBJ2-7
d_gene: TRBD1
v_gene: TRBV20-1
CDR3aa: CSAKDRLGSFAYEQYF
CDR3nt: TGCAGTGCTAAGGACAGGTTAGGATCCTTCGCCTACGAGCAGTACTTC

abundance: .
j_gene: TRBJ1-1
d_gene: .
v_gene: TRBV6-1
CDR3aa: CASSEKGTEAFF
CDR3nt: TGTGCCAGCAGTGAGAAGGGCACTGAAGCTTTCTTT

abundance: many
j_gene: TRBJ2-1
d_gene: .
v_gene: TRBV20-1
CDR3aa: CSAREVVNEQFF
CDR3nt: TGCAGTGCTAGAGAGGTAGTGAATGAGCAGTTCTTC

abundance: .
j_gene: TRBJ2-5
d_gene: TRBD2
v_gene: TRBV6-2/TRBV6-3
CDR3aa: CASSSQRGLAGRETQYF
CDR3nt: TGTGCCAGCAGTTCCCAGAGGGGACTAGCGGGAAGGGAGACCCAGTACTTC

abundance: many
j_gene: TRBJ2-4
d_gene: .
v_gene: TRBV12-3/TRBV12-4
CDR3aa: CASRGAKNIQYF
CDR3nt: TGTGCCAGCCGGGGGGCCAAAAACATTCAGTACTTC

abundance: .
j_gene: TRBJ2-1
d_gene: .
v_gene: TRBV19
CDR3aa: CASRTRGGNEQFF
CDR3nt: TGTGCCAGTAGGACCAGGGGTGGAAATGAGCAGTTCTTC

abundance: .
j_gene: TRBJ2-3
d_gene: TRBD2
v_gene: TRBV9
CDR3aa: CASSAFYSGSLTDTQYF
CDR3nt: TGTGCCAGCAGCGCCTTCTATAGCGGGAGCCTCACAGATACGCAGTATTTT

abundance: few
j_gene: TRBJ1-1
d_gene: TRBD1
v_gene: TRBV29-1
CDR3aa: CSAITGESAEAFF
CDR3nt: TGCAGCGCTATTACAGGGGAGTCCGCTGAAGCTTTCTTT

abundance: few
j_gene: TRBJ1-1
d_gene: TRBD1
v_gene: TRBV15
CDR3aa: CATSRGDRNTEAFF
CDR3nt: TGTGCCACCAGCCGGGGGGACAGGAACACTGAAGCTTTCTTT

abundance: few
j_gene: TRBJ2-5
d_gene: .
v_gene: TRBV7-9
CDR3aa: CASSPYTEAETQYF
CDR3nt: TGTGCCAGCAGCCCTTACACAGAGGCGGAGACCCAGTACTTC

abundance: .
j_gene: TRBJ2-5
d_gene: .
v_gene: TRBV10-2
CDR3aa: CASSGHGTLGETQYF
CDR3nt: TGCGCCAGCAGTGGCCACGGGACCCTCGGGGAGACCCAGTACTTC

abundance: many
j_gene: TRBJ1-2
d_gene: .
v_gene: TRBV12-3/TRBV12-4
CDR3aa: CASSLGIAGAQYGYTF
CDR3nt: TGTGCCAGCAGTTTGGGGATAGCGGGGGCTCAGTATGGCTACACCTTC

abundance: .
j_gene: TRBJ2-1
d_gene: .
v_gene: TRBV12-3/TRBV12-4
CDR3aa: CASTKGVGTGAIEQFF
CDR3nt: TGTGCCAGCACAAAGGGGGTCGGGACCGGGGCAATTGAGCAGTTCTTC

abundance: .
j_gene: TRBJ2-7
d_gene: TRBD1
v_gene: TRBV6-1
CDR3aa: CASRGNRGHEQYF
CDR3nt: TGTGCCAGCAGAGGGAACAGGGGCCACGAGCAGTACTTC

abundance: .
j_gene: TRBJ2-1
d_gene: TRBD2
v_gene: TRBV29-1
CDR3aa: CSVVGGGGPVHNEQFF
CDR3nt: TGCAGCGTAGTAGGCGGGGGAGGGCCGGTCCACAATGAGCAGTTCTTC

abundance: .
j_gene: TRBJ1-2
d_gene: TRBD1
v_gene: TRBV20-1
CDR3aa: CSVLGDRNYGYTF
CDR3nt: TGCAGTGTTCTAGGGGACAGGAACTATGGCTACACCTTC

abundance: .
j_gene: TRBJ1-2
d_gene: .
v_gene: TRBV7-9
CDR3aa: CASSLATEYGYTF
CDR3nt: TGTGCCAGCAGCTTAGCAACGGAATATGGCTACACCTTC

abundance: many
j_gene: TRBJ2-7
d_gene: TRBD1
v_gene: TRBV12-3/TRBV12-4
CDR3aa: CASSFGQGADEQYF
CDR3nt: TGTGCCAGCAGTTTTGGACAGGGGGCGGACGAGCAGTACTTC

abundance: many
j_gene: TRBJ2-3
d_gene: .
v_gene: TRBV5-1
CDR3aa: CASSLRDTSGQNTDTQYF
CDR3nt: TGCGCCAGCAGTTTAAGGGACACTTCGGGGCAAAACACAGATACGCAGTATTTT

abundance: few
j_gene: TRBJ2-5
d_gene: TRBD2
v_gene: TRBV3-1
CDR3aa: CASSQSGGRETQYF
CDR3nt: TGTGCCAGCAGCCAATCGGGAGGAAGAGAGACCCAGTACTTC

abundance: many
j_gene: TRBJ2-5
d_gene: TRBD2
v_gene: TRBV5-1
CDR3aa: CASSTGTSGTQETQYF
CDR3nt: TGCGCCAGCAGCACGGGAACTAGCGGAACACAAGAGACCCAGTACTTC

abundance: .
j_gene: TRBJ2-5
d_gene: TRBD1
v_gene: TRBV7-9
CDR3aa: CASSLTGTGLGETQYF
CDR3nt: TGTGCCAGCAGCTTAACTGGGACAGGGCTGGGGGAGACCCAGTACTTC